This passage covers 22 T cell receptor beta chains from one sample sequenced in a study of CD8 T cells in Susac syndrome. A quantity of 0.5 to 1 ug RNA underwent reverse transcription using random hexamers. MiXCR, applied by TCRdb to the immunoSEQ multiplex PCR reads, yields one record per CDR3 protein. This table has roughly 180,000 distinct CDR3 sequences, about 93% appearing once. The material sequenced was CD4+ T cells from PBMCs. The receptor set was obtained from a human donor with Susac syndrome.

This clonotype was picked up one time. This chain uses TRBV25-1 with TRBJ1-1; D remains unclear. The germline CDR1 and CDR2 sequences are MGHDK and SYGVNS. The CDR3 loop spans 14 amino acids. V lost 3 bases and J 4 bases, leaving 12 bases between the germline ends. CDR3 sequence: CASSDLVRGTEAFF. In nucleotides, the CDR3 is TGTGCCAGCAGTGACTTGGTCCGGGGCACTGAAGCTTTCTTT.

The chain recombines TRBV10-3 with TRBJ2-7, with D perhaps TRBD1 (6 bases). CDR3 length equals 14 residues. V shed 3 bases and J shed 3 bases, with 12 bases lying between them. In germline, CDR1 is ENHRY, CDR2 SYGVKD. CDR3 nucleotide sequence: TGTGCCATCAGTGATCCGGGACATCACTACGAGCAGTACTTC. It is translated as CAISDPGHHYEQYF.

V is TRBV27 and J is TRBJ2-1, with TRBD2 identical over 10 bases. The germline V gene has CDR1 MNHEY and CDR2 SMNVEV (reference sequence). V lost 5 bases, J lost 4 bases, and 8 bases stayed unmatched. The CDR3 is made up of 16 amino acids. CDR3 amino acids: CASSPYSGRMYNEQFF. The CDR3 region has the DNA TGTGCCAGCAGTCCCTATAGCGGGAGGATGTACAATGAGCAGTTCTTC.

The V call is TRBV6-2 or TRBV6-3, the J call TRBJ2-7; weak D call: TRBD2 (5 bases). The CDR3 totals 15 residues. V gave up 2 bases and J gave up 0 bases, with 11 bases separating them. Germline CDR1 is MNHEY and CDR2 is SVGEGT. For the CDR3, the DNA is TGTGCCAGCAGTTACATCCGGGATAGCTCCTACGAGCAGTACTTC. It encodes CASSYIRDSSYEQYF.

The CDR3 spells CASSELQRTGNQPQHF. CDR3 in DNA: TGTGCCAGCAGTGAACTTCAGCGGACAGGGAATCAGCCCCAGCATTTT. The V gene is TRBV2, the J gene TRBJ1-5; 8 bases map to TRBD1. The germline V gene has CDR1 SNHLY and CDR2 FYNNEI. The CDR3 runs to 16 residues. Losses at the gene ends were 2 bases for V and 4 bases for J; bases not matched to a gene: 7.

The chain links TRBV12-5 to TRBJ1-1, with D unresolved. Trimming left V 1 base short and J 11 bases short, with 14 bases between. The CDR3 runs to 13 residues. Germline V gene data show CDR1 as LGHNT and CDR2 as FRNRAP. The CDR3 bases are TGTGCTAGTGGTTTGGAACCGCGTGCGCCGGCTTTCTTT. This translates into CASGLEPRAPAFF.

The CDR3 nucleotides read TGCAGTGCTAGAGATCACGGCTATGGGTCGTCCTACGAGCAGTACTTC. Its translation: CSARDHGYGSSYEQYF. The rearrangement uses TRBV20-1 and TRBJ2-7; D remains ambiguous. Germline CDR1 and CDR2: DFQATT and SNEGSKA (reference sequence). Trimming cost V 0 bases and J 1 base, with 16 bases left between them. The CDR3 runs to 16 residues.

The CDR3 DNA is TGTGCCAGTAGCGGGGACCACAATGAGCAGTTCTTC. Amino acids: CASSGDHNEQFF. The gene calls are TRBV19 and TRBJ2-1; D is perhaps TRBD1 or TRBD2 (5 bases each). Trimming cost V 6 bases and J 5 bases, with 8 bases left between them. The CDR3 extends over 12 amino acids. Germline CDR1 is LNHDA and CDR2 is SQIVND (reference sequence).

In DNA form, the CDR3 reads TGTGCCTGGAGTCCAACCCGTTATGACCACGAGCAGTACTTC. Translated, it gives CAWSPTRYDHEQYF. J is TRBJ2-7 and V is TRBV30; D is undetermined. The CDR3 loop spans 14 amino acids. Trimming removed 2 bases at V and 5 bases at J, with 16 bases between. Per germline, CDR1 GTSNPN and CDR2 SVGIG (reference sequence).

This chain links TRBV12-3 or TRBV12-4 with TRBJ1-1; TRBD1 is a possible D gene (5 bases). CDR3 length: 13 residues. The germline V and J ends were trimmed by 5 bases and 10 bases, with 17 bases remaining between them. CDR3 sequence (DNA): TGTGCCAGCAGTCTTGAGGGAGGGGTGCGAGCTTTCTTT. This codes for CASSLEGGVRAFF.

This chain joins TRBV7-2 and TRBJ1-2; D unclear. Germline V gives CDR1 SGHTA, CDR2 FQGNSA. The CDR3 sequence is 12 residues long. V was shortened by 5 bases and J by 2 bases, with 6 bases between the two germline ends. CDR3 nucleotides: TGTGCCAGCAGCCCCCTGAACTATGGCTACACCTTC. Translating it yields CASSPLNYGYTF.

The chain employs TRBV14 and TRBJ2-1; the D is unclear. V lost 5 bases to trimming and J lost 4 bases, with 15 bases between them. This CDR3 contains 15 residues. Germline values: CDR1 SGHDN, CDR2 FVKESK. The CDR3 DNA reads as TGTGCCAGCAGCTCCAAGTCCTCACGTTACAATGAGCAGTTCTTC. Translated, it gives CASSSKSSRYNEQFF.

The sample holds a few counts of this clonotype. The chain couples TRBV4-3 to TRBJ2-1, with 10 bases matching TRBD1. The trim removed 6 bases at V and 7 bases at J, leaving 9 bases unmatched. The CDR3 consists of 15 residues. CDR1 LGHNA and CDR2 YSLEER come from the germline V gene. CDR3 in DNA: TGCGCCAGCAGTAACCTCGGGACAGGGGAGAATGAGCAGTTCTTC. It is translated as CASSNLGTGENEQFF.

The chain recombines TRBV20-1 with TRBJ2-7; the D gene is possibly TRBD2 (5 bases). CDR1 is DFQATT, CDR2 SNEGSKA, per germline (reference sequence). This CDR3 spans 15 amino acids. Trimming pared 0 bases from V and 4 bases from J, leaving 16 bases between. The CDR3 loop reads CSARDQLVYGYEQYF. The CDR3 DNA reads as TGCAGTGCTAGAGACCAACTAGTGTATGGTTACGAGCAGTACTTC.

The rearrangement uses TRBV29-1 and TRBJ1-1, with D uncertain. Germline CDR1 reads SQVTM; CDR2 reads ANQGSEA. Trimming pared 6 bases from V and 1 base from J, leaving 9 bases between. This CDR3 has 12 amino acids. The CDR3 protein is CSVLDGNTEAFF. The CDR3 nucleotides read TGCAGCGTCTTGGACGGGAACACTGAAGCTTTCTTT.

In this sample, this clonotype turned up once. The V gene is TRBV5-4, the J gene TRBJ2-5; D gene uncertain. The length of the CDR3 is 14 residues. Germline CDR1 and CDR2: SGHNT and YYREEE (reference sequence). The V end lost 4 bases, the J end lost 2 bases, and 12 bases lay between the germline ends. The CDR3: CASSPGGRQETQYF. The CDR3 DNA is TGTGCCAGCAGCCCGGGCGGCAGGCAAGAGACCCAGTACTTC.

J is TRBJ1-2 and V is TRBV30; D unresolved. The CDR3 is 12 amino acids. Germline V gives CDR1 GTSNPN, CDR2 SVGIG (reference sequence). Trimming cost V 3 bases and J 8 bases, with 13 bases left between them. CDR3 nucleotide sequence: TGTGCCTGGAGCCGCGATGGATACGGCTACACCTTC. Encoded protein: CAWSRDGYGYTF. The variable domain in full, completed from reference TRBV30 and TRBJ1-2, reads SQTIHQWPATLVQPVGSPLSLECTVEGTSNPNLYWYRQAAGRGLQLLFYSVGIGQISSEVPQNLSASRPQDRQFILSSKKLLLSDSGFYLCAWSRDGYGYTFGSGTRLTVV.

This sequence joins TRBV7-8 and TRBJ1-4; tentative D call: TRBD1 (5 bases). This CDR3 is built from 17 residues. The V end was cut by 5 bases, the J end by 7 bases, with 23 bases between. Germline lookup yields CDR1 SGHVS and CDR2 FQNEAQ. The CDR3 is CASSRTRGGAGGEKLFF. CDR3 coding DNA: TGTGCCAGCAGCCGAACACGTGGCGGGGCTGGAGGTGAAAAACTGTTTTTT.

The gene calls are TRBV12-3 or TRBV12-4 and TRBJ2-5, with D uncertain. CDR3 length: 13 amino acids. The ends were cut back, 4 bases at V and 5 bases at J, with 11 bases in the middle. The CDR3 region is CASSSDPRETQYF. As DNA, the CDR3 is TGTGCCAGCAGTTCGGACCCGAGGGAGACCCAGTACTTC.

This chain uses TRBV15 with TRBJ1-5, with 7 bases matching TRBD1. Germline V CDR1 and CDR2: LNHNV, YYDKDF (reference sequence). With 6 bases clipped from V and 1 base from J, the junction kept 9 bases outside the gene matches. This CDR3 is built from 16 residues. Here the CDR3 DNA reads TGTGCCACCAGGTCGGACAGGATTGAGAGCAATCAGCCCCAGCATTTT. Protein sequence: CATRSDRIESNQPQHF.

The chain joins TRBV20-1 to TRBJ1-2; D call uncertain. This CDR3 has 12 residues. Germline values: CDR1 DFQATT, CDR2 SNEGSKA (reference sequence). Between the trimmed V and J ends, which lost 3 bases and 4 bases, there was a span of 9 bases. The CDR3 here is CSASAGAYGYTF. The CDR3 DNA follows: TGCAGTGCTAGCGCAGGAGCCTATGGCTACACCTTC.

The chain joins TRBV7-2 to TRBJ2-2; D not resolved. V lost 1 base to trimming and J lost 1 base, with 4 bases between them. This CDR3 is 14 amino acids long. In germline, CDR1 is SGHTA, CDR2 FQGNSA. In nucleotides, the CDR3 is TGTGCCAGCAGCTTAGACGTGAACACCGGGGAGCTGTTTTTT. This encodes CASSLDVNTGELFF.